The 20 T cell receptor beta chains below come from one sample, sequenced in a study of immune cell composition in non-small cell lung cancer. Normal lung was taken at the farthest possible site, at least 3 cm from tumour. Generated by immunoSEQ multiplex PCR, the TCRdb table keeps only in-frame clones and is missing some. This table holds some 600 clones, less than 75% found once. Sequencing was performed on non-adjacent lung tissue. The source is a human donor with non-small cell lung cancer.

The rearrangement links TRBV30 to TRBJ2-7; no clear D gene. Per germline, CDR1 GTSNPN and CDR2 SVGIG (reference sequence). The CDR3 contains 13 residues. Trimming removed 2 bases from V and 2 bases from J, with 10 bases in between. As DNA, the CDR3 is TGTGCCTGGAGTAAAGGCAGTGCCTACGAGCAGTACTTC. This sequence encodes CAWSKGSAYEQYF.

Written as DNA, the CDR3 is TGTGCCAGCAGTTTAAATCAGGGTTTCAATGAGCAGTTCTTC. Encoded protein: CASSLNQGFNEQFF. The chain combines TRBV27 with TRBJ2-1, with a tentative D call TRBD1 (5 bases). The CDR3 is made up of 14 amino acids. V lost 2 bases, J lost 6 bases, and 11 bases lay in between. Germline CDR1 and CDR2: MNHEY and SMNVEV (reference sequence).

This clone was found once. The CDR3 DNA reads TGTGCCAGCTCACCCCGGGGGGCATACTATGGCTACACCTTC. Translating it yields CASSPRGAYYGYTF. V and J are TRBV18 and TRBJ1-2, with D maybe TRBD1 (6 bases). Deletions cut 3 bases from V and 3 bases from J, with 11 bases between. Per the germline V gene, CDR1 is KGHSH and CDR2 is LQKENI. The CDR3 contains 14 residues.

The chain joins TRBV5-5 to TRBJ2-7, with D perhaps TRBD2 (7 bases). The CDR3 covers 13 residues. The germline V and J ends were trimmed by 4 bases and 4 bases, with 12 bases remaining between them. Germline loops: CDR1 SGHKS, CDR2 YYEKEE (reference sequence). The CDR3: CASSGAGAYEQYF. The CDR3 DNA follows: TGTGCCAGCAGCGGGGCGGGGGCGTACGAGCAGTACTTC.

The chain carries TRBV7-6 and TRBJ2-1; 14 nucleotides align to TRBD2. Germline V gene lookup returns CDR1 SGHVS and CDR2 FNYEAQ. The ends lost 5 bases at V and 10 bases at J; junction bases unmatched: 7. This CDR3 contains 15 residues. The DNA for the CDR3 is TGTGCCAGCAGCCTCGGACTAGCGGGGGGAGAAGAGCAGTTCTTC. It encodes CASSLGLAGGEEQFF.

In this sample, this clone turned up once. V gene TRBV9 combines with J gene TRBJ2-5, with 10 positions matching TRBD2. V was pared by 5 bases and J by 7 bases, with 8 bases of the junction left unmatched. Looked up from germline, CDR1 is SGDLS and CDR2 is YYNGEE. CDR3 length equals 14 residues. This chain's CDR3 is CASRPGTSDGTQYF. The CDR3 DNA is TGTGCCAGCAGGCCCGGGACTAGCGATGGGACCCAGTACTTC.

V usage is TRBV29-1 and J usage is TRBJ2-1, with D possibly called TRBD1 or TRBD2 (5 bases each). CDR1 is SQVTM, CDR2 ANQGSEA, per germline. V was shortened by 7 bases and J by 6 bases, with 13 bases between the two germline ends. This CDR3 comprises 12 residues. The CDR3 region is CSGDRLGNEQFF. For the CDR3, the DNA is TGCAGCGGGGACCGTTTGGGCAATGAGCAGTTCTTC.

Details on this clone: As the CDR3 is not closed by the conserved phenylalanine or tryptophan, this likely results from a read error. The DNA is omitted, as the CDR3 cannot be located on it reliably, and the CDR3 follows TCRdb's listing. The rearrangement joins TRBV5-1 to TRBJ1-2. From its first to its last residue, the CDR3 has 15 amino acids. CDR1 is SGHRS and CDR2 is YFSETQ in the germline V gene. The CDR3 spells CASSTPRFERPMATL.

This clone occurred a few times. The rearrangement uses TRBV9 and TRBJ2-6, with unresolved D. V lost 7 bases and J lost 5, with 13 bases in between. There are 14 residues in the CDR3. Germline CDR1 is SGDLS and CDR2 is YYNGEE. The CDR3 DNA reads as TGTGCCAGCCTCAAACAAAGTCGGGCCAACGTCCTGACTTTC. This encodes CASLKQSRANVLTF.

As concerns this clone: The junction shows a germline mismatch at one end, possibly a read error. This chain joins TRBV6-4 and TRBJ1-2; D is unresolved. The CDR3 contains 13 residues. Germline loops: CDR1 MRHNA, CDR2 SNTAGT. For the CDR3, the DNA is TGTGCCATCAGTGACGGCCTGCACTATGGCTACACCTTC. Residues: CAISDGLHYGYTF.

About this clone: Its ends do not fully match the called genes, so a read error is possible. J is TRBJ1-2 and V is TRBV6-6; D uncertain. Germline values: CDR1 MNHNY, CDR2 SVGAGI (reference sequence). The CDR3 consists of 13 residues. CDR3 DNA sequence: TGTGCCATCAGTGACGGCCTGCACTATGGCTACACCTTC. It codes for CAISDGLHYGYTF.

This chain links TRBV28 with TRBJ1-2; D ambiguous. V gave up 8 bases and J gave up 9 bases, with 13 bases separating them. CDR1 is MDHEN and CDR2 is SYDVKM in the germline V gene. CDR3 length: 11 residues. CDR3 sequence reads: CASGNSGSYTF. As DNA, the CDR3 is TGTGCCAGCGGAAACAGCGGCAGCTACACCTTC.

The chain combines TRBV29-1 with TRBJ2-6, with D possibly being TRBD1 (5 bases). This CDR3 is built from 16 residues. V was cut by 1 base and J by 2 bases, with 12 bases left in between. CDR1 and CDR2 from the germline V gene are SQVTM and ANQGSEA. The CDR3 reads CSVEGRGYAGANVLTF. The DNA for the CDR3 is TGCAGCGTTGAAGGTAGGGGTTACGCTGGGGCCAACGTCCTGACTTTC.

This rearrangement joins TRBV7-2 to TRBJ2-3; no clear D gene. The CDR3 runs to 14 residues. Germline CDR1 reads SGHTA; CDR2 reads FQGNSA. The germline V and J ends were trimmed by 5 bases and 7 bases, with 16 bases remaining between them. For the CDR3, the DNA is TGTGCCAGCAGCCCGTTGGGGAATAGTAATACGCAGTATTTT. Its protein is CASSPLGNSNTQYF.

The CDR3 DNA reads as TGTGCCTGGACCGCGCGGGAGACCTTCGAGCAGTACTTC. Residues: CAWTARETFEQYF. The V gene is TRBV30, the J gene TRBJ2-7; 7 nucleotides match TRBD2. V shed 4 bases and J 6 bases; nucleotides not matched to a gene: 9. The CDR3 is 13 amino acids. The germline V gene encodes CDR1 GTSNPN and CDR2 SVGIG (reference sequence).

This chain links TRBV5-1 with TRBJ2-1, with D uncertain. This CDR3 is 14 amino acids long. The germline V gene has CDR1 SGHRS and CDR2 YFSETQ. The germline V and J ends were trimmed by 4 bases and 7 bases, with 15 bases remaining between them. CDR3 bases: TGCGCCAGCAGCGACCTAGACCCTAGGAATGAGCAGTTCTTC. It encodes CASSDLDPRNEQFF.

This clone was recorded a few times. J is TRBJ2-5 and V is TRBV5-5; 10 nucleotides match TRBD2. From germline, CDR1 is SGHKS and CDR2 YYEKEE (reference sequence). The CDR3 covers 16 residues. The trim removed 2 bases at V and 3 bases at J, leaving 7 bases unmatched. CDR3 sequence: CASSFGASGGEETQYF. In DNA form, the CDR3 reads TGTGCCAGCAGCTTCGGTGCTAGCGGGGGCGAAGAGACCCAGTACTTC.

This chain connects TRBV4-2 to TRBJ2-3, with 13 bases identical to TRBD2. V was clipped by 6 bases and J by 8 bases; unmatched bases: 14. The CDR3 runs to 17 residues. Germline lookup yields CDR1 LGHNA and CDR2 YNFKEQ. CDR3: CASSRTSGGQEPVTQYF. The CDR3, as DNA: TGTGCCAGCAGTAGGACTAGCGGGGGCCAGGAGCCAGTTACGCAGTATTTT.

V and J are TRBV7-9 and TRBJ2-1, with 10 bases matching TRBD2. The CDR3 loop spans 16 amino acids. J was trimmed by 5 bases and V by 5 bases; bases with no gene match: 9. Germline CDR1 is SEHNR and CDR2 is FQNEAQ (reference sequence). The CDR3 reads CASSVIAGGRNNEQFF. The CDR3 region has the DNA TGTGCCAGCAGCGTAATAGCGGGGGGCCGGAACAATGAGCAGTTCTTC.

The CDR3 protein is CASSLAPVTGMNTGELFF. CDR3 bases: TGTGCCAGCAGCTTAGCACCGGTGACAGGGATGAACACCGGGGAGCTGTTTTTT. The J gene is TRBJ2-2, the V gene TRBV7-2; 7 nucleotides match TRBD1. Unmatched junction bases numbered 8, after V lost 0 bases and J lost 1 base. The CDR3 contains 18 residues. Germline CDR1 is SGHTA and CDR2 is FQGNSA.